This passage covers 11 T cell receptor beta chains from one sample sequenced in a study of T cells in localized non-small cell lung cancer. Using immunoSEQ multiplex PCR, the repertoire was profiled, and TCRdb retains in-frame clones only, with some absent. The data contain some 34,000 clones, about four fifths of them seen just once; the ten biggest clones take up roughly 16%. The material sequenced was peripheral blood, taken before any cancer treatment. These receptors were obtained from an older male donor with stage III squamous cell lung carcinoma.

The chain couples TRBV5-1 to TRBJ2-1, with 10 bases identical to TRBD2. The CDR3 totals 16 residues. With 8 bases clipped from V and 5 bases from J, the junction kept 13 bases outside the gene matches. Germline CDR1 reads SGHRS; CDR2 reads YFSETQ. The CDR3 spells CASIRAERGGNNEQFF. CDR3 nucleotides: TGCGCCAGTATCCGGGCGGAGCGGGGGGGCAACAATGAGCAGTTCTTC.

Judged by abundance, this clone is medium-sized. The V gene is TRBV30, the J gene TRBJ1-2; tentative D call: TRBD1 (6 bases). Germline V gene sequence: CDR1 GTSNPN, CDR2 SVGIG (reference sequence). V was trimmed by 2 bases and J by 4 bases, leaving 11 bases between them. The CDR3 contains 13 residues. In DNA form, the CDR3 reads TGTGCCTGGAGTACGGACAGCCTCTATGGCTACACCTTC. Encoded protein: CAWSTDSLYGYTF.

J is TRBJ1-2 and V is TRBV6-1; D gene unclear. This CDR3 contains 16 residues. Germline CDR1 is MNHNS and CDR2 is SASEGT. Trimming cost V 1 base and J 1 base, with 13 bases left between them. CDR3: CASSEGFIVVNYGYTF. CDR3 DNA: TGTGCCAGCAGTGAAGGGTTCATAGTTGTTAACTATGGCTACACCTTC.

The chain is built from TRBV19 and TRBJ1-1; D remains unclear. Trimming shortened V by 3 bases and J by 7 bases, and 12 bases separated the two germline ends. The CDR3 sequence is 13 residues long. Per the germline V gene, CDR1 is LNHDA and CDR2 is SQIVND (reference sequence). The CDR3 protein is CASSINQVNEAFF. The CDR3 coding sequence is TGTGCCAGTAGTATTAATCAGGTGAATGAAGCTTTCTTT.

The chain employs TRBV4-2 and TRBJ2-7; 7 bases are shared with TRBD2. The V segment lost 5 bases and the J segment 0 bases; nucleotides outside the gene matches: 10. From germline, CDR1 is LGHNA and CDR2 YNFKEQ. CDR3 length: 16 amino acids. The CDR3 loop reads CASSYSSGTNSYEQYF. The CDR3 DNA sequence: TGTGCCAGCAGCTATTCCTCCGGGACTAACTCCTACGAGCAGTACTTC.

DNA of the CDR3: TGTGCCAGCAGCTCCCAGTCTTCTAACTATGGCTACACCTTC. It translates to CASSSQSSNYGYTF. This chain uses TRBV7-2 with TRBJ1-2; D remains unclear. This CDR3 comprises 14 residues. V was pared by 4 bases and J by 0 bases, with 9 bases between. CDR1 and CDR2 (germline): SGHTA, FQGNSA.

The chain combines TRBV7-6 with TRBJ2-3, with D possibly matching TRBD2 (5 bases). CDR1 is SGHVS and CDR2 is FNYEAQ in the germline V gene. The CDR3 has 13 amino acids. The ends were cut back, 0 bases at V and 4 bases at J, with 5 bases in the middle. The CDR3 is CASSLARADTQYF. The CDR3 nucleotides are TGTGCCAGCAGCTTAGCGAGGGCAGATACGCAGTATTTT.

The CDR3 DNA reads as TGTGCCAGCTCACCACCGGGACAGGGGGCCTACGAGCAGTACTTC. This translates into CASSPPGQGAYEQYF. The chain recombines TRBV18 with TRBJ2-7, with 11 bases lining up with TRBD1. Germline CDR1 and CDR2: KGHSH and LQKENI. The CDR3 runs to 15 residues. The ends lost 0 bases at V and 2 bases at J; junction bases unmatched: 0.

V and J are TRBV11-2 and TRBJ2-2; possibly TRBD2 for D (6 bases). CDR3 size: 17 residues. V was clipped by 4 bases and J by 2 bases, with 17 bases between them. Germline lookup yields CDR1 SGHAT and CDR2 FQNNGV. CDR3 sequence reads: CASSSVGRDSNTGELFF. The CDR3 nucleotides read TGTGCCAGCAGCTCCGTCGGACGGGACTCCAACACCGGGGAGCTGTTTTTT.

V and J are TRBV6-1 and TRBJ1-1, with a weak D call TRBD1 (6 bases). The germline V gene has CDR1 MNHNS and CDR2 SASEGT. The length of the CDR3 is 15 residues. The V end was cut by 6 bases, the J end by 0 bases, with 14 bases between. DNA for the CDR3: TGTGCCAGCAGGACAGGTCTATTCATGAACACTGAAGCTTTCTTT. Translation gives CASRTGLFMNTEAFF.

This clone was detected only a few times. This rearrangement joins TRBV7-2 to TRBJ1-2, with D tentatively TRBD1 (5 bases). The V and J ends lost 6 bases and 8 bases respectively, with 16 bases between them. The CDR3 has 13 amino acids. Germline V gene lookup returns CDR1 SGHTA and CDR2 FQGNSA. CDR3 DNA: TGTGCCAGCAGTACAACAGGTTTGAGAGGCTACACCTTC. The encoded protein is CASSTTGLRGYTF. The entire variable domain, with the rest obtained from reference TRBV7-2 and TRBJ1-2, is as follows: GAGVSQSPSNKVTEKGKDVELRCDPISGHTALYWYRQSLGQGLEFLIYFQGNSAPDKSGLPSDRFSAERTGGSVSTLTIQRTQQEDSAVYLCASSTTGLRGYTFGSGTRLTVV.